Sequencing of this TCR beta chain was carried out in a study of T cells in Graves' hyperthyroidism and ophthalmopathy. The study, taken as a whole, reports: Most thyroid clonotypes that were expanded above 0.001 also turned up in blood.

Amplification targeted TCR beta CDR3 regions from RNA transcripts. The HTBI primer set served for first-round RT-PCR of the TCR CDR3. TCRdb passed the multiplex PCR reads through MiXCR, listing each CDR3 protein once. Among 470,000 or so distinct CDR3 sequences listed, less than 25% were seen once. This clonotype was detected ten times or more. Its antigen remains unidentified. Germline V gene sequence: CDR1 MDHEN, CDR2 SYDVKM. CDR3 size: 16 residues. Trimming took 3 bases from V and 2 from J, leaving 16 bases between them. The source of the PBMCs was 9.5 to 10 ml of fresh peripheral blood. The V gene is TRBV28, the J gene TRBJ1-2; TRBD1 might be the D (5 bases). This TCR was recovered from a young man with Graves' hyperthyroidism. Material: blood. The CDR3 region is CASSLGVEFLNYGYTF. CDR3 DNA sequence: TGTGCCAGCAGTTTGGGGGTCGAATTCTTAAACTATGGCTACACCTTC.